What follows are 22 T cell receptor beta chains derived from one specimen sequenced in a study of blood T cell repertoires in COVID-19. The data were produced by immunoSEQ multiplex PCR, yet TCRdb's version contains in-frame clones alone and is incomplete. The repertoire holds some 50,000 clones, with around 82% as singletons. The sequenced sample consisted of peripheral blood. These receptors were collected from a man aged 35 to 55 with acute or convalescent COVID-19.

The rearrangement joins TRBV7-8 to TRBJ1-2; TRBD1 agrees at 8 bases. The CDR3 runs 15 residues. Trimming took 5 bases from V and 7 from J; bases not matched to a gene: 12. CDR1 is SGHVS, CDR2 FQNEAQ, per germline. In DNA form, the CDR3 reads TGTGCCAGCAGCACTACAGGGGGGTCGGGTTCTGGCTACACCTTC. It codes for CASSTTGGSGSGYTF.

This clone came up a few times. The chain combines TRBV14 with TRBJ1-4; a possible D gene is TRBD1 (5 bases). V gave up 1 base and J gave up 1 base, with 7 bases separating them. CDR1 is SGHDN and CDR2 is FVKESK in the germline V gene. The CDR3 has 15 residues. The CDR3: CASSQAGKTNEKLFF. In DNA, the CDR3 is TGTGCCAGCAGCCAAGCAGGGAAAACTAATGAAAAACTGTTTTTT.

This clone has more than one count but fewer than ten. The genes are TRBV6-6 and TRBJ1-6; 12 positions agree with TRBD1. Germline V gene sequence: CDR1 MNHNY, CDR2 SVGAGI (reference sequence). Trimming took 6 bases from V and 9 from J; bases not matched to a gene: 9. This CDR3 has 16 amino acids. In DNA form, the CDR3 reads TGTGCCAGCAGACCGGGACAGGGGGCTTGGGGTTCACCCCTCCACTTT. Protein: CASRPGQGAWGSPLHF.

V usage is TRBV30 and J usage is TRBJ1-2; perhaps TRBD1 as D (5 bases). CDR1 is GTSNPN and CDR2 is SVGIG in the germline V gene (reference sequence). V lost 4 bases, J lost 8 bases, and 23 bases lay in between. The CDR3 length is 15 residues. The CDR3 DNA follows: TGTGCCTGGACGGAGCGGGTTAGGGGAGTAAAGGGCTACACCTTC. It encodes CAWTERVRGVKGYTF.

The chain joins TRBV30 to TRBJ2-2; D gene unclear. The V end was cut by 5 bases, the J end by 4 bases, with 8 bases between. CDR3 size: 12 residues. Germline V gene lookup returns CDR1 GTSNPN and CDR2 SVGIG (reference sequence). In DNA form, the CDR3 reads TGTGCCTGGGGAAGAGTCACCGGGGAGCTGTTTTTT. Translated: CAWGRVTGELFF. The variable domain in full, completed from reference TRBV30 and TRBJ2-2, reads SQTIHQWPATLVQPVGSPLSLECTVEGTSNPNLYWYRQAAGRGLQLLFYSVGIGQISSEVPQNLSASRPQDRQFILSSKKLLLSDSGFYLCAWGRVTGELFFGEGSRLTVL.

The gene calls are TRBV5-5 and TRBJ1-5; D not resolved. The CDR3 extends over 13 amino acids. V was pared by 0 bases and J by 7 bases, with 8 bases between. Germline CDR1 is SGHKS and CDR2 is YYEKEE (reference sequence). CDR3 amino acids: CASSLGSEQPQHF. The CDR3 bases are TGTGCCAGCAGCTTGGGGTCAGAACAGCCCCAGCATTTT.

The sample holds one count of this clone. The chain is built from TRBV2 and TRBJ2-3, with a possible D match to TRBD1 (6 bases). The germline gives CDR1 SNHLY, CDR2 FYNNEI. Trimming took 7 bases from V and 2 from J, leaving 16 bases between them. There are 15 residues in the CDR3. Written as DNA, the CDR3 is TGTGCCAGCACCGTTGAGCCAGGGGTCACAGATACGCAGTATTTT. Its protein product is CASTVEPGVTDTQYF.

The V call is TRBV2, the J call TRBJ1-2; 10 positions match TRBD1. The germline V gene encodes CDR1 SNHLY and CDR2 FYNNEI. J gave up 5 bases and V 8 bases, and 2 bases lay outside the gene matches. The length of the CDR3 is 12 residues. The CDR3 loop reads CASGQGGYGYTF. DNA of the CDR3: TGTGCCAGCGGACAGGGGGGGTATGGCTACACCTTC.

This clone was seen only once. The CDR3 loop is CASSASFWTEGAGELFF. CDR3 DNA: TGTGCCAGCAGCGCATCTTTCTGGACCGAGGGGGCCGGGGAGCTGTTTTTT. V is TRBV6-2 or TRBV6-3 and J is TRBJ2-2; D possibly corresponds to TRBD1 (6 bases). Trimming took off 6 bases at V and 6 bases at J, with 23 bases between the two ends. Germline CDR1 reads MNHEY; CDR2 reads SVGEGT. This CDR3 is built from 17 residues.

This CDR3 reads CAWSVRAGKETQYF. Written as DNA, the CDR3 is TGTGCCTGGAGTGTACGAGCGGGTAAAGAGACCCAGTACTTC. This chain links TRBV30 with TRBJ2-5; D possibly corresponds to TRBD2 (6 bases). Germline values: CDR1 GTSNPN, CDR2 SVGIG (reference sequence). The V gene lost 0 bases and the J gene lost 3 bases, with 11 bases spanning the gap. This CDR3 region has 14 residues.

This clone showed up just once. The chain links TRBV15 to TRBJ1-1; 7 nucleotides match TRBD1. The junction had 3 bases not matched to a gene; V was cut back by 0 bases and J by 5 bases. Per the germline V gene, CDR1 is LNHNV and CDR2 is YYDKDF (reference sequence). CDR3 length: 14 residues. CDR3 bases: TGTGCCACCAGCAGAGATACCAGGGGGACTGAAGCTTTCTTT. Its protein is CATSRDTRGTEAFF.

V is TRBV11-2 and J is TRBJ2-7; 15 bases match TRBD2. The V and J ends lost 4 bases and 6 bases, in that order; junction bases with no gene match: 10. This CDR3 region has 17 residues. Germline CDR1 and CDR2: SGHAT and FQNNGV. The CDR3 bases are TGTGCCAGCAGCTCGGGACTAGCGGGGGGTCTAGGTGGCGAGCAGTACTTC. Translating it yields CASSSGLAGGLGGEQYF. Complete variable domain (other parts from reference TRBV11-2 and TRBJ2-7): EAGVAQSPRYKIIEKRQSVAFWCNPISGHATLYWYQQILGQGPKLLIQFQNNGVVDDSQLPKDRFSAERLKGVDSTLKIQPAKLEDSAVYLCASSSGLAGGLGGEQYFGPGTRLTVT.

J is TRBJ2-5 and V is TRBV29-1; tentative D call: TRBD2 (6 bases). Germline lookup yields CDR1 SQVTM and CDR2 ANQGSEA. The V gene lost 3 bases and the J gene lost 4 bases, with 12 bases spanning the gap. The CDR3 runs to 13 residues. DNA for the CDR3: TGCAGCGTTGACAGGGACGGGGGAGAGACCCAGTACTTC. This encodes CSVDRDGGETQYF. Complete variable domain (other parts from reference TRBV29-1 and TRBJ2-5): SAVISQKPSRDICQRGTSLTIQCQVDSQVTMMFWYRQQPGQSLTLIATANQGSEATYESGFVIDKFPISRPNLTFSTLTVSNMSPEDSSIYLCSVDRDGGETQYFGPGTRLLVL.

This clone was recorded a few times. The chain combines TRBV5-1 with TRBJ1-1, with unresolved D. With 6 bases removed from V and 1 base from J, the gap between germline ends came to 10 bases. Germline CDR1 SGHRS, CDR2 YFSETQ. This CDR3 contains 13 residues. The CDR3 nucleotides read TGCGCCAGCAAACAGCTGACGAACACTGAAGCTTTCTTT. This sequence encodes CASKQLTNTEAFF.

The rearrangement uses TRBV5-1 and TRBJ2-2; 8 bases align to TRBD1. Germline V CDR1 and CDR2: SGHRS, YFSETQ. CDR3 size: 15 residues. With V trimmed by 2 bases and J by 4 bases, 4 bases remained unmatched. CDR3 in amino acids: CASSLGTGGTGELFF. For the CDR3, the DNA is TGCGCCAGCAGCTTAGGAACAGGGGGCACCGGGGAGCTGTTTTTT.

V and J are TRBV24-1 and TRBJ1-2; TRBD1 agrees at 7 bases. The CDR3 has 15 residues. With V trimmed by 4 bases and J by 3 bases, 7 bases remained unmatched. In germline, CDR1 is KGHDR, CDR2 SFDVKD. In DNA, the CDR3 is TGTGCCACCAGTGACCCTTTTACAGGGGACTATGGCTACACCTTC. It yields the protein CATSDPFTGDYGYTF.

This clone was picked up one time. The chain links TRBV7-9 to TRBJ2-7; TRBD2 matches 8 bases. CDR3 length: 15 amino acids. CDR1 and CDR2 (germline): SEHNR, FQNEAQ (reference sequence). The V gene end was trimmed by 4 bases and the J gene end by 2 bases; junction bases not matched to a gene: 7. The CDR3 coding sequence is TGTGCCAGCAGCTCTAGAGCGGGGGCCACCTACGAGCAGTACTTC. This sequence encodes CASSSRAGATYEQYF.

The J gene is TRBJ1-2, the V gene TRBV7-9, with D possibly TRBD1 on 5 matching bases. The V end was cut by 1 base, the J end by 7 bases, with 10 bases between. The CDR3 sequence is 13 residues long. Germline CDR1 reads SEHNR; CDR2 reads FQNEAQ (reference sequence). CDR3 sequence reads: CASSLDAGFGYTF. The CDR3 DNA sequence: TGTGCCAGCAGCTTAGATGCAGGGTTTGGCTACACCTTC.

V and J are TRBV6-1 and TRBJ1-2, with D perhaps matching TRBD1 (5 bases). Between the trimmed V and J ends, which lost 0 bases and 6 bases, there was a span of 8 bases. The CDR3 consists of 13 residues. Germline lookup yields CDR1 MNHNS and CDR2 SASEGT. CDR3 DNA sequence: TGTGCCAGCAGTGAAGCAGGGGCGCATGGCTACACCTTC. The encoded protein is CASSEAGAHGYTF.

The chain recombines TRBV30 with TRBJ1-6; 7 nucleotides line up with TRBD1. The CDR3 loop spans 15 amino acids. CDR1 and CDR2 (germline): GTSNPN, SVGIG (reference sequence). V dropped 2 bases and J dropped 7; count of bases not matched to a gene: 8. The CDR3 is CAWSLPGTANSPLHF. CDR3 bases: TGTGCCTGGAGTCTTCCCGGGACAGCGAATTCACCCCTCCACTTT.

This chain uses TRBV7-2 with TRBJ1-5; tentatively, D is TRBD1 (6 bases). The CDR3 has 16 residues. Germline V gene data show CDR1 as SGHTA and CDR2 as FQGNSA. V lost 1 base and J 6 bases, leaving 16 bases between the germline ends. The CDR3, as DNA: TGTGCCAGCAGCTTAGAGGCCAGGGGTTTGGGTCAGCCCCAGCATTTT. Translated, it gives CASSLEARGLGQPQHF.

This chain joins TRBV5-1 and TRBJ2-3; D uncertain. The CDR3 extends over 14 amino acids. In germline, CDR1 is SGHRS, CDR2 YFSETQ. V lost 1 base and J lost 0, with 6 bases in between. The CDR3 here is CASSLLLSTDTQYF. The CDR3 DNA reads TGCGCCAGCAGCTTGCTCCTGAGCACAGATACGCAGTATTTT. Based on the CDR3 plus reference TRBV5-1 and TRBJ2-3, the full variable domain is KAGVTQTPRYLIKTRGQQVTLSCSPISGHRSVSWYQQTPGQGLQFLFEYFSETQRNKGNFPGRFSGRQFSNSRSEMNVSTLELGDSALYLCASSLLLSTDTQYFGPGTRLTVL.